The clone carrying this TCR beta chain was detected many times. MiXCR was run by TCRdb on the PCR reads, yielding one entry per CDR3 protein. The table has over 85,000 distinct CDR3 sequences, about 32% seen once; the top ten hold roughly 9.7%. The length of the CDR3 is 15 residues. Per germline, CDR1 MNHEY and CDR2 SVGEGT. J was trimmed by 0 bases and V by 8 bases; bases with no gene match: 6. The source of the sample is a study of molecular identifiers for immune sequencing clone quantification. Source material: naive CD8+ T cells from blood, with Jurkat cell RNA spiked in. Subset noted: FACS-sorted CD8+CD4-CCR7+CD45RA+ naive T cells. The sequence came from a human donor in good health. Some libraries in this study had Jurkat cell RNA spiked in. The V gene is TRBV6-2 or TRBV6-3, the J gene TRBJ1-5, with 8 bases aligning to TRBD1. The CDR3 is CASAPTGASNQPQHF. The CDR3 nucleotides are TGTGCCAGCGCCCCGACAGGGGCTAGCAATCAGCCCCAGCATTTT.